This passage covers 25 T cell receptor beta chains from one sample sequenced in a study of CD4 T cells in relation to SARS-CoV-2 and coronaviruses. For these receptors, no antigen is known. Profiling relied on immunoSEQ multiplex PCR, and the TCRdb table lists in-frame clones only, not all of them. The table lists about 19,000 clones, 60% to 80% of them singletons. Before the COVID-19 pandemic, during about 2010-2019, CD4+ T cells were taken from unexposed donors. CD4+ T cells were isolated from the cells after about ten days of culture. Material: CD4+ T cells from PBMCs, cultured in vitro. The receptors were sampled from a human donor in good health.

The chain combines TRBV15 with TRBJ1-1; TRBD1 aligns across 7 bases. After removal of 3 bases from V and 7 bases from J, the junction contained 5 bases not matched to a gene. CDR3 length equals 13 residues. Per germline, CDR1 LNHNV and CDR2 YYDKDF (reference sequence). The CDR3 DNA is TGTGCCACCAGCAGGGGACAGTTGGATGAAGCTTTCTTT. It translates to CATSRGQLDEAFF.

The J gene is TRBJ2-2, the V gene TRBV2, with D perhaps matching TRBD1 (5 bases). Trimming stripped 5 bases from V and 6 bases from J, with 7 bases between. The length of the CDR3 is 12 residues. Germline values: CDR1 SNHLY, CDR2 FYNNEI. The CDR3 is CASSKGPGELFF. DNA of the CDR3: TGTGCCAGCAGTAAGGGGCCCGGGGAGCTGTTTTTT.

The chain employs TRBV28 and TRBJ1-2; D gene uncertain. Looked up from germline, CDR1 is MDHEN and CDR2 is SYDVKM. The length of the CDR3 is 12 residues. Trimming left V 6 bases short and J 8 bases short, with 13 bases between. DNA for the CDR3: TGTGCCAGCAGCCCTTCGGGGAGAGGCTACACCTTC. Its translation is CASSPSGRGYTF.

V is TRBV28 and J is TRBJ1-1, with D unresolved. V shed 3 bases and J shed 5 bases, with 13 bases lying between them. The CDR3 extends over 14 amino acids. Looked up from germline, CDR1 is MDHEN and CDR2 is SYDVKM. CDR3 region: CASSFSGIRTEAFF. CDR3 DNA: TGTGCCAGCAGTTTCTCTGGGATCAGGACTGAAGCTTTCTTT.

The genes are TRBV12-5 and TRBJ2-7; D may be TRBD1 (6 bases). V was shortened by 2 bases and J by 2 bases, with 10 bases between the two germline ends. This CDR3 is built from 14 residues. Germline CDR1 and CDR2: LGHNT and FRNRAP. The CDR3 protein is CASGLSAGAYEQYF. The CDR3 DNA reads as TGTGCTAGTGGTTTGTCGGCAGGGGCCTACGAGCAGTACTTC.

This sequence joins TRBV7-3 and TRBJ2-1; 8 positions match TRBD1. CDR3 size: 13 residues. Germline V gene sequence: CDR1 SGHTA, CDR2 FQGTGA. V was pared by 0 bases and J by 15 bases, with 7 bases of the junction left unmatched. The CDR3 reads CASSLTGQGPPFF. The DNA of the CDR3 is TGTGCCAGCAGCTTAACCGGACAGGGCCCGCCGTTCTTC.

CDR3 amino acids: CASSWDRGRLSYEQYF. The CDR3, as DNA: TGTGCCAGCAGCTGGGACAGGGGACGCCTTTCCTACGAGCAGTACTTC. The rearrangement uses TRBV7-9 and TRBJ2-7; 10 nucleotides line up with TRBD1. This CDR3 is 16 amino acids long. The germline CDR1 and CDR2 sequences are SEHNR and FQNEAQ (reference sequence). The J segment lost 1 base and the V segment lost 4 bases, leaving 7 bases of the junction unmatched.

This chain connects TRBV10-3 to TRBJ2-4; possibly TRBD1 for D (5 bases). CDR1 ENHRY and CDR2 SYGVKD come from the germline V gene. CDR3 length: 16 amino acids. With 0 bases removed from V and 0 bases from J, the gap between germline ends came to 9 bases. CDR3 bases: TGTGCCATCAGTGAGTCGGTTAGGGGAGCCAAAAACATTCAGTACTTC. Protein: CAISESVRGAKNIQYF.

This clone was counted a single time. The chain uses TRBV6-1 and TRBJ1-1; TRBD1 matches 8 bases. Trimming at V came to 2 bases and at J to 5 bases, leaving 7 bases not matched to a gene. Germline V lookup: CDR1 MNHNS, CDR2 SASEGT. The CDR3 is 15 amino acids. The CDR3 DNA follows: TGTGCCAGCAGTGAAAGGGCAGGGGGCCGTACTGAAGCTTTCTTT. It is translated as CASSERAGGRTEAFF.

CDR3 sequence reads: CATSSLQAYEQYF. CDR3 nucleotides: TGTGCCACCAGCAGTCTACAGGCCTACGAGCAGTACTTC. This rearrangement joins TRBV15 to TRBJ2-7, with D possibly matching TRBD1 (5 bases). There are 13 residues in the CDR3. CDR1 is LNHNV and CDR2 is YYDKDF in the germline V gene (reference sequence). Trimming stripped 3 bases from V and 2 bases from J, with 8 bases between.

The chain recombines TRBV2 with TRBJ1-4; TRBD1 matches 7 bases. CDR1 and CDR2 (germline): SNHLY, FYNNEI. This CDR3 has 13 amino acids. With V trimmed by 10 bases and J by 8 bases, 10 bases remained unmatched. The CDR3 region is CATNRGLQEKLFF. The DNA for the CDR3 is TGTGCCACTAACAGGGGATTACAGGAAAAACTGTTTTTT.

V usage is TRBV28 and J usage is TRBJ2-2, with D perhaps being TRBD1 or TRBD2 (7 bases each). The CDR3 sequence is 15 residues long. Trimming took 2 bases from V and 5 from J, leaving 12 bases between them. Germline lookup yields CDR1 MDHEN and CDR2 SYDVKM. Here the CDR3 DNA reads TGTGCCAGCAGTTTAGTCCAGGGGGGGACCGGGGAGCTGTTTTTT. This encodes CASSLVQGGTGELFF.

The chain recombines TRBV11-2 with TRBJ2-2; D uncertain. This CDR3 has 14 amino acids. CDR1 and CDR2 from the germline V gene are SGHAT and FQNNGV. Between the trimmed V and J ends, which lost 0 bases and 6 bases, there was a span of 8 bases. CDR3 amino acids: CASSLESGAGELFF. The CDR3 nucleotides read TGTGCCAGCAGCTTAGAGTCTGGGGCCGGGGAGCTGTTTTTT.

This clone was counted a few times. The J gene is TRBJ1-2, the V gene TRBV5-3; D gene uncertain. TRBV5-3 is reported as an ORF; its role is uncertain. This CDR3 region has 11 residues. V lost 5 bases, J lost 4 bases, and 6 bases lay in between. CDR3 protein: CARRGVYGYTF. CDR3 nucleotides: TGTGCCAGAAGGGGTGTCTATGGCTACACCTTC.

The chain carries TRBV24-1 and TRBJ1-1, with D perhaps TRBD1 (5 bases). V lost 5 bases and J 1 base, leaving 10 bases between the germline ends. The CDR3 contains 14 residues. The germline V gene encodes CDR1 KGHDR and CDR2 SFDVKD. The CDR3 sequence: CATSGTGPNTEAFF. CDR3 DNA sequence: TGTGCCACCAGTGGCACAGGACCGAACACTGAAGCTTTCTTT.

The chain links TRBV28 to TRBJ2-5, with D perhaps being TRBD1 or TRBD2 (6 bases each). Trimming took off 6 bases at V and 4 bases at J, with 12 bases between the two ends. The germline gives CDR1 MDHEN, CDR2 SYDVKM. The CDR3 is 13 amino acids. CDR3 amino acids: CASRPGARETQYF. CDR3 DNA sequence: TGTGCCAGCAGGCCGGGGGCTAGAGAGACCCAGTACTTC.

This chain links TRBV6-5 with TRBJ2-5; 11 bases fit TRBD1. The V gene's germline CDR1 is MNHEY and CDR2 SVGAGI. The CDR3 has 14 residues. V lost 6 bases and J lost 5; bases outside the gene matches: 5. The CDR3 DNA sequence: TGTGCCAGCAGCTTGGACAGGGGGCTGGAGACCCAGTACTTC. This translates into CASSLDRGLETQYF.

The V gene is TRBV10-2, the J gene TRBJ1-5; D unresolved. CDR1 WSHSY and CDR2 SAAADI come from the germline V gene. The V gene lost 2 bases and the J gene lost 5 bases, with 7 bases spanning the gap. The CDR3 has 13 amino acids. The CDR3 nucleotides read TGCGCCAGCAGTGAGGCCGTGGATCAGCCCCAGCATTTT. Translated, it gives CASSEAVDQPQHF.

The chain links TRBV12-5 to TRBJ1-2, with no clear D. Trimming took off 0 bases at V and 8 bases at J, with 7 bases between the two ends. The germline V gene encodes CDR1 LGHNT and CDR2 FRNRAP. This CDR3 region has 12 residues. The CDR3 here is CASGLVHGGYTF. Written as DNA, the CDR3 is TGTGCTAGTGGTTTGGTGCACGGCGGCTACACCTTC.

The rearrangement joins TRBV18 to TRBJ2-1; 10 bases match TRBD2. The V segment lost 0 bases and the J segment 1 base; nucleotides outside the gene matches: 3. The CDR3 length is 17 residues. Germline CDR1 reads KGHSH; CDR2 reads LQKENI. The CDR3 loop is CASSPPGLAASYNEQFF. The CDR3 nucleotides read TGTGCCAGCTCACCACCAGGACTAGCGGCTTCCTACAATGAGCAGTTCTTC. Full variable domain (remainder filled in from reference TRBV18 and TRBJ2-1): NAGVMQNPRHLVRRRGQEARLRCSPMKGHSHVYWYRQLPEEGLKFMVYLQKENIIDESGMPKERFSAEFPKEGPSILRIQQVVRGDSAAYFCASSPPGLAASYNEQFFGPGTRLTVL.

The V and J genes are TRBV24-1 and TRBJ1-1, with no clear D. The CDR3 is 16 residues long. The germline V gene has CDR1 KGHDR and CDR2 SFDVKD. Trimming took off 4 bases at V and 4 bases at J, with 18 bases between the two ends. The CDR3 sequence is CATSEGTAFRPTEAFF. CDR3 bases: TGTGCCACCAGTGAAGGTACGGCCTTCCGCCCCACTGAAGCTTTCTTT.

The V gene is TRBV11-3, the J gene TRBJ2-2, with D unresolved. CDR1 and CDR2 (germline): SGHNT, YENEEA. V lost 5 bases and J lost 4, with 17 bases in between. This CDR3 spans 16 amino acids. The CDR3 spells CASSPNDHGGTGELFF. CDR3 sequence (DNA): TGTGCCAGCAGCCCCAACGACCACGGCGGCACCGGGGAGCTGTTTTTT.

This clone was recorded once. This chain uses TRBV28 with TRBJ2-1; possibly TRBD1 for D (6 bases). V was clipped by 11 bases and J by 9 bases, with 20 bases between them. The CDR3 sequence is 13 residues long. Germline lookup yields CDR1 MDHEN and CDR2 SYDVKM. The CDR3: CAGNTGNGAEQFF. The CDR3 region has the DNA TGTGCCGGCAATACAGGGAACGGCGCTGAGCAGTTCTTC.

The V gene is TRBV7-8, the J gene TRBJ1-6, with no clear D. The CDR3 loop spans 15 amino acids. The germline CDR1 and CDR2 sequences are SGHVS and FQNEAQ. Deletions cut 4 bases from V and 5 bases from J, with 12 bases between. CDR3 coding DNA: TGTGCCAGCAGCTGGGAGGCACGGCATAATTCACCCCTCCACTTT. Its translation: CASSWEARHNSPLHF.

This clone has only a few counts. The V call is TRBV29-1, the J call TRBJ1-2, with 8 bases lining up with TRBD1. Per germline, CDR1 SQVTM and CDR2 ANQGSEA. V gave up 3 bases and J gave up 7 bases; unmatched junction bases: 4. The CDR3 runs to 12 residues. In DNA, the CDR3 is TGCAGCGTTGACGGGACAGGCATTGGCTACACCTTC. Its translation is CSVDGTGIGYTF.